What follows describes a single T cell receptor beta chain. This clone's antigen is unknown. Base qualities are missing; no much larger clone stands one base away. The library relied on the immunoSEQ multiplex PCR assay. A mixture of 60 forward primers for TCR Vbeta segments and 13 reverse primers for TCR Jbeta segments was used in the multiplex PCR. The CDR3 region of rearranged TCR beta genes was amplified from genomic DNA with a multiplex PCR assay. On the Illumina HiSeq System, the amplified TCR beta libraries were sequenced as 87-base-pair reads. Under the source paper's analysis protocol: A later analysis tallied tens of millions of unique TCR beta chains across the 550 to 850 repertoires, and around 12 million of those chains were shared by two or more donors. Raw reads were error-corrected and collapsed into unique sequences with a nearest-neighbor algorithm that merged closely related sequences to remove PCR and sequencing errors. CDR3 sequences were aligned to IMGT reference sequences to assign V, D and J gene segments. For a sequence to be retained, at least a six-nucleotide match to both a V gene segment and a J gene segment was required. A rearrangement counted as productive if the CDR3 had no stop codons and remained in frame with V and J, and every other rearrangement counted as non-productive. CDR3 was defined according to IMGT convention as the region running from the second conserved V-encoded cysteine to the conserved J-encoded phenylalanine. The earlier analysis of about 560 of the donors excluded any sequence lacking an unambiguous match to a single V gene segment. An earlier analysis of around 600 of the donors classified V segments as functional when productive rearrangements were above 56.7% and as segregating when the standard deviation between donors was above 5%. To diagnose cytomegalovirus status from the catalog of TCR beta chain sequences, a statistical classification framework was built. V and J gene assignment, in a later analysis, came from comparing TCR nucleotide sequences with IMGT/GENE-DB human TR gene sequences. Using the TCRdist pipeline, a later analysis assigned CDR3 sequences along with most-parsimonious VDJ recombination scenarios. In a later analysis, each TCR beta chain was defined by its CDR3 amino acid sequence together with its V-gene family, and reads lacking a unique V-gene family were excluded. In a later analysis, around 650 highly shared, low-generation-probability nucleotide sequences were removed to address suspected cross-contamination and a sequencing artifact. In a later analysis, a clonal expansion index was calculated for each public chain from normalized within-repertoire ranks of inferred template counts. In a later analysis, generation probabilities were computed using a VDJ recombination model fitted to out-of-frame rearrangements, and the results were checked against IGoR. In a later analysis, hypergeometric tests were used to score TCR-TCR, TCR-HLA and TCR-CMV co-occurrence, with a repertoire-size bias correction applied to TCR pairs. A later analysis estimated false discovery rates by permuting HLA or CMV assignments 20 times. A later analysis grouped co-occurring TCRs with DBSCAN, adding TCRdist sequence similarity when clustering within HLA-allele-positive subsets. Repertoires with fewer than 30,000 or more than 120,000 public chains were left out of co-occurrence clustering, as were about 5 repertoires with anomalous nucleotide sharing. TCRdb re-hosts the immuneACCESS table, in-frame sequences only. Its copies lack some clones; in the studies checked, an unresolved V gene accounts for under half of them, and the cause for the rest is not known. The V and J calls and the clone size are those of that table, but D and trimming were determined from the DNA. This sample comprises 75,000 to 90,000 clones, 60% to 85% of them detected only once. The ten largest make up less than 25% of the sample.

This entry belongs to a study of cytomegalovirus exposure and HLA in healthy donors (dated by TCRdb to about 2017). Study-wide context: An earlier analysis of some 600 of the donors reported 276 Gb of sequence data and approximately 120 million unique TCR beta sequences obtained from 150 million to 200 million T cells. Of the 300 to 450 genotyped donors, approximately 83% fell in the genetic ancestry cluster associated with self-reported Caucasian donors. The aim of the study was to test whether cataloging public T cell receptors could identify signatures of past pathogen exposure. The study profiled the T cell repertoires of approximately 700 subjects by immunosequencing and related them to cytomegalovirus serostatus. To predict cytomegalovirus infection status, the study combined high-throughput TCR immunosequencing, statistical association of individual TCRs with disease status, and machine learning. Along with the roughly 700-subject first cohort, a separate validation cohort of about 110 different subjects was used. An early release covering approximately 600 HLA-typed donors comprised approximately 290 gigabases of sequencing data and around 85 million unique TCR sequences. Rather than drawing on any new phenotypic data, the later analysis identified candidate immune exposures from TCR beta sequences and the way those sequences occurred across donors. Both class I and class II loci were covered by HLA typing, at four-digit resolution. A later analysis re-analyzed previously published TCR beta repertoires from 650 to 800 donors and added high-resolution HLA genotyping to study TCR occurrence patterns. Typing coverage differed by locus: A, B, C, DRB1 and DQB1 were typed in about 629-630 donors, DQA1 in about 500, DPA1 in approximately 610, and DPB1 in around 490. Alongside the repertoire data, information on donor age, sex, ethnicity and CMV serostatus was compiled. All discovery cohort repertoires had been generated on a single sequencing platform. To decide whether each TCR beta V gene segment behaved as functional or pseudogenic, an earlier analysis of some 570 of the donors relied on high-throughput TCR beta sequencing. A handful of DR-DQ haplotypes were treated as single units for association and clustering because of strong linkage in the cohort. On average, around 240,000 unique TCR beta nucleotide sequences were sequenced per donor among some 420 genotyped donors of the cohort, with 15% to 20% of those sequences being non-productive. In a later genetic analysis, genome-wide SNP genotypes for about three fifths of the roughly 670 donors were used, and that subset was treated as a discovery cohort. On the study overall, not on this receptor specifically: In vitro tests confirmed that three of the cytomegalovirus-associated TCR beta chains recognize cytomegalovirus antigens. In a later analysis, TCR association rates were found to vary across HLA loci, with the most associated TCRs seen for DRB1 alleles and the fewest for HLA-C alleles. In a later analysis, several top co-occurrence clusters were reported to appear linked to parvovirus B19, influenza, CMV and Epstein-Barr virus. The presence/absence analyses assumed that sequencing depth was roughly uniform across donors, and that assumption may not be true. Across donors, most TCR sequences were observed very rarely, whereas some public TCRs were present in many individuals. A further reported finding was that TCR beta sequences accurately predicted the HLA-A and HLA-B alleles for most subjects in the first cohort. A later genetic analysis associated a missense DCLRE1C variant with V-gene and J-gene trimming of TCR beta chains, and an independent cohort replicated the association. A later analysis found that HLA-associated TCR beta chains were more clonally expanded and had lower generation probabilities than equally common non-associated chains. The only immune exposure information available for the cohort was CMV serostatus. This cohort had only TCR beta chains sequenced, and the lack of alpha or paired-chain data limited which features could be detected. At a false discovery rate of 0.05, a later analysis linked 15,000 to 20,000 TCR beta sequences to specific HLA alleles. The classifier was reported to diagnose cytomegalovirus status with high specificity and sensitivity in both the original and validation cohorts. According to a later analysis, most CMV-associated TCR beta chains appeared to be HLA-restricted, and the HLA associations seemed to be driven largely by CMV exposure. The study listed 150 to 200 TCR beta chains as associated with cytomegalovirus. In a later genetic analysis, fewer N-insertions in productive TCRs were reported among donors in an Asian-associated ancestry cluster than the approximately 630-donor mean. In an earlier analysis of some 500 of the donors, most TCR beta V segments appeared in productive rearrangements about 87% or about 30% of the time, broadly matching IMGT annotations. The earlier analysis of some 560 of the donors excluded some 16 rarely observed V segments, including chromosome 9 orphons, because counts were too low. The sequencing pipeline was judged likely to have produced a cluster of highly shared sequence variants as a technical artifact. Assigning TCR associations to individual alleles was difficult when HLA alleles, especially DR and DQ, strongly co-occurred. Because some donors lacked HLA typing at each locus, the association tests relied only on the typed subset. It was suggested by the authors that the approach could potentially be generalized to other disease states and immunological phenotypes. Correlated functional status among segregating V segments might reflect linkage disequilibrium, but an unknown experimental factor could not be ruled out. Some IMGT-functional V segments, including TRBV6-2 and TRBV6-3, could not be distinguished by the 87-base-pair reads and were therefore excluded.

Its CDR3 holds 20 amino acids, cysteine through phenylalanine. This entry keeps only the CDR3 DNA: 60 bases, framed from base 1. From V the trimming removes 2 bases and from J it removes 0 bases, while the gene matches leave 15 bases of the junction unaccounted for. The germline V gene (reference sequence) gives CDR1 as GTSNPN and CDR2 as SVGIG. The cohort comprised hundreds of healthy bone marrow donors. All cohort members were sampled while nominally healthy, although unrecorded immune exposures were likely present. The donor tested CMV seropositive, placing the donor among the 289 seropositive members of the cohort. A peripheral blood sample was provided by each donor, and peripheral blood mononuclear cells were used for TCR beta sequencing. Genomic DNA extraction from the blood cell samples was performed with the Qiagen DNeasy Blood Extraction Kit.

This TCR came from a woman aged 35 to 49 in good health and CMV-seropositive. This sequence uses TRBV30 and TRBJ2-6; TRBD1 matches 8 bases in the middle. The sample comprised PBMCs. CDR3 protein: CAWSYLRPTGVFSGANVLTF. The base sequence is TGTGCCTGGAGTTACCTAAGGCCGACAGGGGTATTCTCTGGGGCCAACGTCCTGACTTTC.